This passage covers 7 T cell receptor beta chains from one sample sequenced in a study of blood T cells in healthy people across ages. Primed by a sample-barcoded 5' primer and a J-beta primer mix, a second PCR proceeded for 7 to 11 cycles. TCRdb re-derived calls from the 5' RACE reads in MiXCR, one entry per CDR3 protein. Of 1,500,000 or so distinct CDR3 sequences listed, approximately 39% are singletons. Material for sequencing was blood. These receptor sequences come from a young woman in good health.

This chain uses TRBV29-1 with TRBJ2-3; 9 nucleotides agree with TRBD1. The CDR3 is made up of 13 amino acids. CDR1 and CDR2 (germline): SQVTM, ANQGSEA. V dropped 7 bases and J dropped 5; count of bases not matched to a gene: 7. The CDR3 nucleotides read TGCAGCGCCCCGGACAGGGGAGGAGATACGCAGTATTTT. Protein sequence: CSAPDRGGDTQYF.

The CDR3 region is CASSFGDAYYEQYF. CDR3 nucleotide sequence: TGTGCCAGCAGCTTCGGGGACGCTTACTACGAGCAGTACTTC. The V gene is TRBV7-2, the J gene TRBJ2-4; D possibly matches TRBD1 or TRBD2 (5 bases each). The better agreement between TRBJ2-7 and the DNA end casts doubt on the J call. This CDR3 spans 14 amino acids. Per the germline V gene, CDR1 is SGHTA and CDR2 is FQGNSA.

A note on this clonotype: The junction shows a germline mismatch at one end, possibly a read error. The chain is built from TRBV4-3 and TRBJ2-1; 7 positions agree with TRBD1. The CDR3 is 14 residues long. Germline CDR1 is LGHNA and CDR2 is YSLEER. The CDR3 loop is CASSLGGPHNEQLF. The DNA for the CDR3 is TGCGCCAGCAGCCTAGGGGGCCCTCACAATGAGCAGCTCTTC.

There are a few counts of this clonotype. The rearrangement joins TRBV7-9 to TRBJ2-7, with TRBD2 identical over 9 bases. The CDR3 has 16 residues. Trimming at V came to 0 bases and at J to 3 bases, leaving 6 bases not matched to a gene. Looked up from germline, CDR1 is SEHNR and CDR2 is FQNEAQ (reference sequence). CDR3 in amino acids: CASSLAFSGSIYEQYF. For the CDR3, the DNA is TGTGCCAGCAGCTTAGCCTTTAGCGGGAGCATCTACGAGCAGTACTTC.

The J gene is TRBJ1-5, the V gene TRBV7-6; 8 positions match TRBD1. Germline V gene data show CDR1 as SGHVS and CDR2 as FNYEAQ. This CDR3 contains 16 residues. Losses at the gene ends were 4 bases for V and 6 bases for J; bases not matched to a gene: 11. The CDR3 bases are TGTGCCAGCAGCTCATCCTCCGGACAGGGTGGTCAGCCCCAGCATTTT. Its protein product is CASSSSSGQGGQPQHF.

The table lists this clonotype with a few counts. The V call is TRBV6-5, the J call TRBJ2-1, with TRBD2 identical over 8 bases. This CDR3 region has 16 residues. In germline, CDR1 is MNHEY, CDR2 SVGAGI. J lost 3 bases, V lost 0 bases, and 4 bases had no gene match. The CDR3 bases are TGTGCCAGCAGTTACTCGAGCGGGAGCCTCTACAATGAGCAGTTCTTC. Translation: CASSYSSGSLYNEQFF.

The CDR3 is CASSYSGPQQPQHF. Here the CDR3 DNA reads TGTGCCAGCAGTTACTCGGGACCGCAGCAGCCCCAGCATTTT. The V gene is TRBV6-5, the J gene TRBJ1-5; a possible D gene is TRBD1 (5 bases). The CDR3 length is 14 residues. The V end was cut by 0 bases, the J end by 7 bases, with 10 bases between. CDR1 is MNHEY, CDR2 SVGAGI, per germline.